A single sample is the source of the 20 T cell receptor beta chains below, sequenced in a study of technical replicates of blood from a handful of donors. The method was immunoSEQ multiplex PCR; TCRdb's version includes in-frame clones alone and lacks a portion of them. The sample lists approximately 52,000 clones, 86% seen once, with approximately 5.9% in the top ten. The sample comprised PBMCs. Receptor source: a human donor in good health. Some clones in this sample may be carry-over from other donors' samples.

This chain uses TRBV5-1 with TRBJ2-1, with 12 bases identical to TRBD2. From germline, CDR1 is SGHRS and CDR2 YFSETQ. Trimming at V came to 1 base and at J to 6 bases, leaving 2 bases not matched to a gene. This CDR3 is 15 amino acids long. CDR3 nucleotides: TGCGCCAGCAGCTTGCTAGCGGGAGGGCTCAATGAGCAGTTCTTC. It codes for CASSLLAGGLNEQFF.

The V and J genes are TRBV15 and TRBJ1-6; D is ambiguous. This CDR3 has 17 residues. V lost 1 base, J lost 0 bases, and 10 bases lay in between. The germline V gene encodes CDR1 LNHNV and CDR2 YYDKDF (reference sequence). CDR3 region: CATSRGPTGSYNSPLHF. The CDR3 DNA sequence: TGTGCCACCAGCAGAGGTCCCACTGGCTCCTATAATTCACCCCTCCACTTT.

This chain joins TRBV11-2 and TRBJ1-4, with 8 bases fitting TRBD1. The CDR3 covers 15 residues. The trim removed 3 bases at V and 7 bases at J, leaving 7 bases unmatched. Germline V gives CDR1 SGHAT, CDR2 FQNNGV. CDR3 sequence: CASSFRGLQSEKLFF. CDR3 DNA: TGTGCCAGCAGCTTCAGGGGGCTGCAGAGTGAAAAACTGTTTTTT.

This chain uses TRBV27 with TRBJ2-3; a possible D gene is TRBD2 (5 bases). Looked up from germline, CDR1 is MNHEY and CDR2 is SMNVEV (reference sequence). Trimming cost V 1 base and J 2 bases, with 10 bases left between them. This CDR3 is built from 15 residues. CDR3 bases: TGTGCCAGCAGTTTATGGGGAGCAAACACAGATACGCAGTATTTT. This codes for CASSLWGANTDTQYF.

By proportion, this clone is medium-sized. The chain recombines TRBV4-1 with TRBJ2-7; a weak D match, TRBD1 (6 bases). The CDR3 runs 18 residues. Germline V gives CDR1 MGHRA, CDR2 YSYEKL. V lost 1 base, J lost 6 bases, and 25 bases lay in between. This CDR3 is CASSQVAEGVGQGSEQYF. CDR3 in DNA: TGCGCCAGCAGCCAAGTGGCAGAGGGGGTGGGGCAGGGCTCCGAGCAGTACTTC.

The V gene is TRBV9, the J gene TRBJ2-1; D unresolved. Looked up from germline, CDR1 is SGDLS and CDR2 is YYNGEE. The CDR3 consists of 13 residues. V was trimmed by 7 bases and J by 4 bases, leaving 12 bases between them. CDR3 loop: CASATLPYNEQFF. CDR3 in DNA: TGTGCCAGCGCAACCCTACCATACAATGAGCAGTTCTTC.

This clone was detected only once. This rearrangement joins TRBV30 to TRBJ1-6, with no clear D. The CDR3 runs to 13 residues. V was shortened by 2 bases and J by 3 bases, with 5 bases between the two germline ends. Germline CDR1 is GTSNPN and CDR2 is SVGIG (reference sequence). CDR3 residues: CAWSLLYNSPLHF. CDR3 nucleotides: TGTGCCTGGAGTCTCCTCTATAATTCACCCCTCCACTTT.

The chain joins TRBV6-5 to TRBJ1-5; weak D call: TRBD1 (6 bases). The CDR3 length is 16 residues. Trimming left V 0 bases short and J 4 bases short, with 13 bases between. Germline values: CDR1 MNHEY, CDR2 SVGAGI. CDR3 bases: TGTGCCAGCAGTTACTCAGCAGGGGCTGGGAATCAGCCCCAGCATTTT. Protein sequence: CASSYSAGAGNQPQHF.

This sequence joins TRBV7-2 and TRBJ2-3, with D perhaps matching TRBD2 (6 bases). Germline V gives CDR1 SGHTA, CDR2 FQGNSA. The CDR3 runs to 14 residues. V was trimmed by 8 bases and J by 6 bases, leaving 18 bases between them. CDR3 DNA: TGTGCCAGCGGGCCGGGACTTCTCCTTGATACGCAGTATTTT. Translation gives CASGPGLLLDTQYF. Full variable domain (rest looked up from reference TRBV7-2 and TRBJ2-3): GAGVSQSPSNKVTEKGKDVELRCDPISGHTALYWYRQSLGQGLEFLIYFQGNSAPDKSGLPSDRFSAERTGGSVSTLTIQRTQQEDSAVYLCASGPGLLLDTQYFGPGTRLTVL.

In DNA form, the CDR3 reads TGTGCCAGCAGCCCCAAGATGTTTACAGGGAGCCTTGGAAACACCATATATTTT. This translates into CASSPKMFTGSLGNTIYF. The chain links TRBV4-2 to TRBJ1-3; possibly TRBD1 for D (6 bases). CDR1 and CDR2 (germline): LGHNA, YNFKEQ. Trimming pared 4 bases from V and 3 bases from J, leaving 22 bases between. This CDR3 region has 18 residues.

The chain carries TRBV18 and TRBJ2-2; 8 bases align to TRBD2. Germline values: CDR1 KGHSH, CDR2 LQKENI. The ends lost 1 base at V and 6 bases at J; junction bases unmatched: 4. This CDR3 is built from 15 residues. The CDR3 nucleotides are TGTGCCAGCTCACCACTAAGCGGGGGTGCCGGGGAGCTGTTTTTT. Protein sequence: CASSPLSGGAGELFF. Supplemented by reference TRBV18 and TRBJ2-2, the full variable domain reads NAGVMQNPRHLVRRRGQEARLRCSPMKGHSHVYWYRQLPEEGLKFMVYLQKENIIDESGMPKERFSAEFPKEGPSILRIQQVVRGDSAAYFCASSPLSGGAGELFFGEGSRLTVL.

The CDR3 nucleotides read TGTGCTAGTGGTTTGTCCCGGACTAGCGGGAGCAATGAGCAGTTCTTC. Protein: CASGLSRTSGSNEQFF. The gene calls are TRBV12-5 and TRBJ2-1, with 13 positions matching TRBD2. CDR1 and CDR2 from the germline V gene are LGHNT and FRNRAP. V trimming: 2 bases; J trimming: 6 bases; junction bases outside the gene matches: 4. This CDR3 region has 16 residues.

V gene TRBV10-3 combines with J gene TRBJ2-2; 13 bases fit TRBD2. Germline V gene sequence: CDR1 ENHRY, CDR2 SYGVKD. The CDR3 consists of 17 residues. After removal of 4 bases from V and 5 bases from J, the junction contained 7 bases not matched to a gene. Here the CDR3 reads CAISAGLAGAKTGELFF. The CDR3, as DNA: TGTGCCATCAGTGCCGGACTAGCGGGAGCAAAAACCGGGGAGCTGTTTTTT.

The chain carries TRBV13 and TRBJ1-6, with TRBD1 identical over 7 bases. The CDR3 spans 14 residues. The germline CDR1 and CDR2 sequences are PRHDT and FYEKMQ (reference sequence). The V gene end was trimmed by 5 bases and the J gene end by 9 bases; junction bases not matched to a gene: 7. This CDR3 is CASSRKGALSPLHF. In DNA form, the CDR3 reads TGTGCCAGCAGCAGGAAGGGGGCGCTTTCACCCCTCCACTTT.

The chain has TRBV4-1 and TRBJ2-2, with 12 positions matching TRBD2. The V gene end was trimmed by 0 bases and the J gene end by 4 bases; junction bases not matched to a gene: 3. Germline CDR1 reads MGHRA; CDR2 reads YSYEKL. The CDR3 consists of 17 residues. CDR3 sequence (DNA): TGCGCCAGCAGCCAAGAATCTAGCGGGGGGGCCACCGGGGAGCTGTTTTTT. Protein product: CASSQESSGGATGELFF.

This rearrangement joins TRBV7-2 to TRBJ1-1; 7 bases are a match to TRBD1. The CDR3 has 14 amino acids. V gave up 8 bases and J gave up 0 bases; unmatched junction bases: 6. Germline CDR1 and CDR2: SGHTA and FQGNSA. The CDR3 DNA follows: TGTGCCAGCTTGAGGGGGCCCATGAACACTGAAGCTTTCTTT. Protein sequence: CASLRGPMNTEAFF. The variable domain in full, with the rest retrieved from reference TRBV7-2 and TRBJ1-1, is GAGVSQSPSNKVTEKGKDVELRCDPISGHTALYWYRQSLGQGLEFLIYFQGNSAPDKSGLPSDRFSAERTGGSVSTLTIQRTQQEDSAVYLCASLRGPMNTEAFFGQGTRLTVV.

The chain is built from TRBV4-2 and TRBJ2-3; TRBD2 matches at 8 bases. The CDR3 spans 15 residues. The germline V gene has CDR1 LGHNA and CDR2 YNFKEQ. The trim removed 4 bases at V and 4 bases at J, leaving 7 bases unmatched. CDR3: CASSRGAGGADTQYF. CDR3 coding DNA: TGTGCCAGCAGCCGGGGGGCGGGAGGTGCAGATACGCAGTATTTT.

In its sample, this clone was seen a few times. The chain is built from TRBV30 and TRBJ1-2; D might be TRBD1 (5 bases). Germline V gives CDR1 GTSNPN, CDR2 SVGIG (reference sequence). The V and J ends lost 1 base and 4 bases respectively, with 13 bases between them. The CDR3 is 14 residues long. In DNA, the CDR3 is TGTGCCTGGAGTGCGGGCCAGGGTGCCTATGGCTACACCTTC. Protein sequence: CAWSAGQGAYGYTF.

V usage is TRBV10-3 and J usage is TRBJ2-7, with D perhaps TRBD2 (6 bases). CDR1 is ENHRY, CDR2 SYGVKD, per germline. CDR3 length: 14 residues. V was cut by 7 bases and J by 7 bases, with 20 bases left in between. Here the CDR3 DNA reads TGTGCCATCAAGGAGGAGGGTGCGGAGTGGGAGCAGTACTTC. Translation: CAIKEEGAEWEQYF.

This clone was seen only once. CDR3 sequence: CASSFPGLGYYEQYF. CDR3 in DNA: TGTGCCAGCAGCTTTCCGGGACTAGGCTACTACGAGCAGTACTTC. The chain couples TRBV5-6 to TRBJ2-7, with TRBD2 matching 8 bases. The CDR3 length is 15 residues. The junction had 7 bases not matched to a gene; V was cut back by 2 bases and J by 3 bases. CDR1 SGHDT and CDR2 YYEEEE come from the germline V gene.